Listed below are T cell receptor beta chains from one sample, sequenced in a study of T cell changes during pregnancy in multiple sclerosis. The repertoire was sequenced with immunoSEQ multiplex PCR; TCRdb's copy has only in-frame clones and lacks some. The repertoire holds tens of thousands of clones, with approximately 89% as singletons. The sequencing used peripheral blood, collected in the first trimester of pregnancy. The receptors stem from a female donor in good health, enrolled as a control in a pregnancy study. CDR3s include the opening cysteine and the closing phenylalanine or tryptophan. For some rows the clone size is stated as once, few or many, or as a class when expanded; others skip it.

v_call	clone_size	cdr3_aa
TRBV28	.	CASNSGTPGGELFF
TRBV11-3	few	CASSAANTGELFF
TRBV7-2	.	CASSFGTSGGTLSYEQYF
TRBV18	.	CASSPPSGDSYEQYF
TRBV5-8	.	CASSLVRQGRQPQHF
TRBV6-1	.	CASRGGSSYNEQFF
TRBV4-1	.	CASSQDSGTSGGNAAGELFF
TRBV4-2	.	CASSPLGTETNQPQHF
TRBV7-9	.	CASSSPGQGPEQYF
TRBV5-1	.	CASSLDGTDAYEQYF
TRBV30	.	CAWSAGRTGNYGYTF
TRBV6-1	once	CASSARLRHSSYNEQFF
TRBV5-4	.	CASSPRDRGASPLHF
TRBV9	once	CASSVGRSSTDTQYF
TRBV29-1	.	CSVQGAQQGISFEAFF
TRBV5-1	.	CASPGVWRTGELFF
TRBV7-9	.	CASSLEVPVNTEAFF
TRBV19	.	CASIRKPGSNQPQHF
TRBV6-1	.	CASSEGSTSYNEQFF
TRBV7-2	.	CASSYGSVAYEQYF
TRBV7-7	.	CASSPLLVQGSQFSCTEAFF
TRBV5-1	.	CASSLRQGARDGELFF
TRBV4-1	.	CASSQEIWTSLKETQYF
TRBV4-3	once	CASSLTPVSPLHF
TRBV5-1	.	CASSLSAGTTDTQYF
TRBV7-9	.	CASSLRQGETYEQYF
TRBV6-5	.	CASTRMGTGLYEQYF
TRBV4-3	.	CASSQDQGLDGYTF
TRBV5-8	.	CASRTGGTAILMNTEAFF
TRBV4-2	.	CASSQTGTGVTGYTF
TRBV6-5	.	CASSYGRGADNEQFF
TRBV5-4	.	CASSPTGNTGELFF
TRBV28	few	CATLGEGVEKLFF
TRBV4-3	.	CASSQTLQGSHEQFF
TRBV4-3	.	CASSQGSAQVAYGYTF
TRBV5-4	.	CASSPSGRDEKLFF
TRBV5-1	.	CASSLGDRTFF
TRBV4-2	few	CASSQEPFLTFF
TRBV13	.	CASSLGGVQPQHF
TRBV5-8	.	CASSLQGGPTEAFF
TRBV19	.	CAKSEGLVETGELFF
TRBV11-2	.	CASSLDPSILGANYGYTF
TRBV18	.	CASSPVLQGNYGYTF
TRBV4-3	.	CASSQDYPAAANEKLFF
TRBV5-4	.	CASSQGWATEAFF
TRBV18	once	CASSPSGGNTGELFF
TRBV11-2	.	CASSSLDPPYRGDNSPLHF
TRBV4-3	.	CASRLDVGPYNEQFF